These 9 T cell receptor beta chains came from one sample sequenced in a study of blood T cell repertoires in COVID-19. The table came from immunoSEQ multiplex PCR; TCRdb's copy has only in-frame clones and leaves some out. This sample has about 310,000 clones, with around 87% found just once. Sequenced material: peripheral blood. These receptors were taken from a man between 50 and 59 years old with active or convalescent COVID-19.

This clone occurred a few times. Within the sample, other DNA sequences also encode this same CDR3. The rearrangement joins TRBV2 to TRBJ1-5, with 8 bases that match TRBD1. Per the germline V gene, CDR1 is SNHLY and CDR2 is FYNNEI. V shed 4 bases, J shed 3 bases, and the junction held 2 bases outside the gene matches. The CDR3 has 14 amino acids. Here the CDR3 reads CASSGQGNNQPQHF. The CDR3 DNA reads TGTGCCAGCAGTGGACAGGGGAACAATCAGCCCCAGCATTTT.

V and J are TRBV3-1 (or the pseudogene TRBV3-2) and TRBJ1-6, with D hard to call. V was trimmed by 1 base and J by 5 bases, leaving 6 bases between them. The CDR3 contains 14 residues. Germline values: CDR1 LGHDT, CDR2 YNNKEL (reference sequence). The CDR3 region has the DNA TGTGCCAGCAGCCAAGGCGAAGATAATTCACCCCTCCACTTT. Translated, it gives CASSQGEDNSPLHF.

The CDR3 nucleotides read TGTGCCAGCAGTGATGAAGGGACTGAACAGCAGTTCTTC. Translated, it gives CASSDEGTEQQFF. The chain uses TRBV2 and TRBJ2-1; maybe TRBD2 (6 bases). The CDR3 totals 13 residues. Germline lookup yields CDR1 SNHLY and CDR2 FYNNEI. The V end was cut by 3 bases, the J end by 11 bases, with 14 bases between.

This chain joins TRBV7-9 and TRBJ2-5; D might be TRBD2 (7 bases). The CDR3 is made up of 12 amino acids. CDR1 and CDR2 (germline): SEHNR, FQNEAQ (reference sequence). Trimming left V 11 bases short and J 1 base short, with 11 bases between. Here the CDR3 reads CALGGLQETQYF. Here the CDR3 DNA reads TGTGCCCTCGGGGGGCTCCAAGAGACCCAGTACTTC.

This chain links TRBV5-1 with TRBJ1-4, with D perhaps matching TRBD1 (6 bases). V lost 3 bases to trimming and J lost 5 bases, with 11 bases between them. The length of the CDR3 is 14 residues. Germline-derived CDR1 and CDR2 are SGHRS and YFSETQ. Here the CDR3 reads CASSSTDRNEKLFF. The CDR3 DNA reads as TGCGCCAGCAGCTCGACAGACAGGAATGAAAAACTGTTTTTT.

The V and J genes are TRBV5-1 and TRBJ1-1; possible D gene TRBD1, 6 bases. The V end lost 3 bases, the J end lost 7 bases, and 19 bases lay between the germline ends. Germline V gene lookup returns CDR1 SGHRS and CDR2 YFSETQ. The CDR3 is made up of 15 amino acids. CDR3 DNA sequence: TGCGCCAGCAGCTCTACAGGGTATGGGGTCGGTGAAGCTTTCTTT. Amino acid sequence: CASSSTGYGVGEAFF.

V gene TRBV6-2 or TRBV6-3 combines with J gene TRBJ2-7, with 7 bases fitting TRBD2. The CDR3 consists of 14 residues. Unmatched junction bases numbered 7, after V lost 2 bases and J lost 6 bases. CDR1 and CDR2 (germline): MNHEY, SVGEGT. The CDR3 DNA is TGTGCCAGCAGTTACGGGAGGCGGGGGATCGAGCAGTACTTC. It yields the protein CASSYGRRGIEQYF.

The chain employs TRBV9 and TRBJ2-7; D ambiguous. CDR3 length: 15 amino acids. The ends were cut back, 0 bases at V and 1 base at J, with 11 bases in the middle. Germline loops: CDR1 SGDLS, CDR2 YYNGEE. This chain's CDR3 is CASSVAPTPSYEQYF. As DNA, the CDR3 is TGTGCCAGCAGCGTAGCCCCGACACCATCCTACGAGCAGTACTTC.

This clone showed up just a few times. V and J are TRBV7-2 and TRBJ1-4, with D possibly TRBD1 on 6 matching bases. V was pared by 5 bases and J by 1 base, with 11 bases between. Per the germline V gene, CDR1 is SGHTA and CDR2 is FQGNSA. The CDR3 contains 15 residues. CDR3 protein: CASSPRGLTNEKLFF. The CDR3 DNA is TGTGCCAGCAGCCCCAGGGGTCTAACTAATGAAAAACTGTTTTTT.